This T cell receptor (beta chain) was captured by sequencing in a study of sequential checkpoint blockade in melanoma. Study in general: Patients were randomized 1:1 to nivolumab-then-ipilimumab or ipilimumab-then-nivolumab first-line. DNA from 95 or so pretreatment tumor samples underwent TCRβ immunosequencing.

Assay: immunoSEQ multiplex PCR; the TCRdb copy retains only in-frame clones and omits some. This sample carries some 7,000 clones, about 20% of them seen once, and the ten largest clones take about 9.6%. The CDR3 runs 12 residues. Trimming took off 4 bases at V and 2 bases at J, with 4 bases between the two ends. Germline lookup yields CDR1 KGHSH and CDR2 LQKENI. Treatment indicated: randomized to nivolumab then ipilimumab (arm A) or the reverse (arm B). This clonotype originated in a human donor with melanoma. V gene TRBV18 combines with J gene TRBJ2-3; D remains ambiguous. The sequencing used tumor tissue (inferred from file names), collected from a patient given nivolumab and ipilimumab in sequence. CDR3 DNA: TGTGCCAGCTCACGATACACAGATACGCAGTATTTT. Protein: CASSRYTDTQYF.